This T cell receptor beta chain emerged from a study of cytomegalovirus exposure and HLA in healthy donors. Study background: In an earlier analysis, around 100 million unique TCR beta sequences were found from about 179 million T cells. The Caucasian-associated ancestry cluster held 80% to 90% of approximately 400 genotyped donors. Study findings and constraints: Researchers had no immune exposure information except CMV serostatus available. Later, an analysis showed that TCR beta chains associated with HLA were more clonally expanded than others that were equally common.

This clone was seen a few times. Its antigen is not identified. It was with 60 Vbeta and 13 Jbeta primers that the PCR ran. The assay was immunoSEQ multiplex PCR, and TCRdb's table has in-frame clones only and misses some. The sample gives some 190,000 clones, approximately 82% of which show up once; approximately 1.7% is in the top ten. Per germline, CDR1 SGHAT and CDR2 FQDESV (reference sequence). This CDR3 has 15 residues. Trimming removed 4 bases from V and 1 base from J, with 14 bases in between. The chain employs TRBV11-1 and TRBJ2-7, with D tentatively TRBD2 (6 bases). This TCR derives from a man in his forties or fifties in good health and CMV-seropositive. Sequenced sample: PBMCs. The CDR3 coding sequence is TGTGCCAGCAGCTACGGGAGCCGCACGTCCTACGAGCAGTACTTC. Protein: CASSYGSRTSYEQYF.